Described below is a single TCR beta chain sequence and its context. The antigen is unknown. This entry belongs to a study of naive and memory T cell subsets. Study-wide points: Each distinct alpha or beta sequence counts as one clonotype. In CD4 and CD8 cells, diversity dropped from naive through EMRA.

Two oligonucleotides, mixed equimolar, formed the beta constant-region primer covering TRBC1 and TRBC2. The cDNA 3' end received a ligated single-stranded oligonucleotide carrying the SP2 primer and a 12-nucleotide UMI. TCRdb independently ran MiXCR on the UMI-ligation and nested PCR reads; one entry per CDR3 protein. Of 140,000 to 150,000 distinct CDR3 sequences listed, approximately 15% were seen once; the top ten hold just over 0.14%. V shed 3 bases and J shed 6 bases, with 11 bases lying between them. The CDR3 has 14 residues. CDR1 and CDR2 (germline): SGHTA, FQGTGA. Overnight CMV lysate stimulation of fresh PBMCs defined donor CMV status by CD4+ IFNgamma.

The V and J genes are TRBV7-3 and TRBJ2-2, with D unresolved. This receptor was obtained from a human donor in good health. Sample: naive CD4+ T cells from blood. This CDR3 is CASSFSPQAGELFF. The CDR3 DNA sequence: TGTGCCAGCAGCTTTTCTCCCCAGGCCGGGGAGCTGTTTTTT.